This TCR beta chain came from a study of T cells in Graves' hyperthyroidism and ophthalmopathy. Study-level background: Before any treatment, at initial diagnosis, peripheral blood was collected.

Looked up from germline, CDR1 is MNHEY and CDR2 is SMNVEV (reference sequence). After removal of 3 bases from V and 5 bases from J, the junction contained 8 bases not matched to a gene. The length of the CDR3 is 17 residues. Amplified regions were TCR beta CDR3 sequences from RNA transcripts. HTBI primers were used for first-round RT-PCR of the TCR CDR3. TCRdb reprocessed the multiplex PCR reads with MiXCR, giving one entry per CDR3 protein. The top ten hold 22% of the sample, which has 160,000 or so distinct CDR3 sequences, 8% to 9.5% seen once. General study points: In simple terms, a model built on 13 V-J features told ophthalmopathy apart from stable hyperthyroidism.

Those patients with uncontrolled infection, other autoimmune disease, pregnancy or lactation were excluded. This clonotype has at least ten counts. Its cognate antigen is unknown. This clonotype originated in a woman aged 18-29 years with Graves' hyperthyroidism that later progressed to Graves' ophthalmopathy. The chain has TRBV27 and TRBJ2-1; 12 positions match TRBD1. The sequenced sample consisted of blood. The CDR3 coding sequence is TGTGCCAGCAGTTTTACCCTCGGGACAGGGGGCCACAATGAGCAGTTCTTC. As protein: CASSFTLGTGGHNEQFF.